These 30 T cell receptor beta chains came from one sample sequenced in a study of blood T cell repertoires in COVID-19. Clones were read by immunoSEQ multiplex PCR, and TCRdb kept only the in-frame ones, dropping some. The data contain 200,000 to 250,000 clones, roughly nine tenths of them singletons. The source material was PBMCs or T cells enriched from blood (not recorded which). The receptors shown here come from a woman between 45 and 65 years old in a cohort exposed to, infected with or recovered from COVID-19 (not recorded which).

This chain links TRBV6-2 or TRBV6-3 with TRBJ2-1; D not resolved. Deletions cut 5 bases from V and 7 bases from J, with 15 bases between. Looked up from germline, CDR1 is MNHEY and CDR2 is SVGEGT. This CDR3 contains 14 residues. The CDR3 region has the DNA TGTGCCAGCAGTCCCACCGGGTGGGTAAATGAGCAGTTCTTC. Translated, it gives CASSPTGWVNEQFF.

The CDR3 nucleotides are TGCGCCAGCAGCCAAGTCTTGGGGGGTAGGCTGAACACTGAAGCTTTCTTT. Translation gives CASSQVLGGRLNTEAFF. This chain links TRBV4-3 with TRBJ1-1; perhaps TRBD1 as D (5 bases). The CDR3 totals 17 residues. V shed 1 base and J shed 0 bases, with 15 bases lying between them. CDR1 is LGHNA, CDR2 YSLEER, per germline.

The chain uses TRBV27 and TRBJ2-1; 11 nucleotides agree with TRBD2. The CDR3 length is 17 residues. Germline loops: CDR1 MNHEY, CDR2 SMNVEV (reference sequence). Losses at the gene ends were 6 bases for V and 8 bases for J; bases not matched to a gene: 15. CDR3 sequence (DNA): TGTGCCAGCAGAGATACTAGCGGGGGTACCTTTTTGGATGAGCAGTTCTTC. This gives the protein CASRDTSGGTFLDEQFF.

The chain combines TRBV10-3 with TRBJ2-7; D call uncertain. Germline CDR1 ENHRY, CDR2 SYGVKD. Trimming pared 3 bases from V and 6 bases from J, leaving 9 bases between. This CDR3 is 12 amino acids long. The CDR3 nucleotides are TGTGCCATCAGTGATGACTTCACCGAGCAGTACTTC. This translates into CAISDDFTEQYF.

The V and J genes are TRBV10-3 and TRBJ2-7; 7 bases are a match to TRBD1. Germline V CDR1 and CDR2: ENHRY, SYGVKD. The CDR3 has 15 residues. With 6 bases clipped from V and 1 base from J, the junction kept 9 bases outside the gene matches. The CDR3 DNA sequence: TGTGCCATCAGCATTTCCGGGACAGAGTCCTACGAGCAGTACTTC. Protein product: CAISISGTESYEQYF.

This chain uses TRBV9 with TRBJ2-7; D may be TRBD2 (6 bases). V lost 5 bases and J 4 bases, leaving 19 bases between the germline ends. This CDR3 has 15 residues. Germline V lookup: CDR1 SGDLS, CDR2 YYNGEE. DNA for the CDR3: TGTGCCAGCAGTGTTAGCGGCCTCAATATTTACGAGCAGTACTTC. As protein: CASSVSGLNIYEQYF. Filled out from reference TRBV9 and TRBJ2-7, the complete variable domain reads DSGVTQTPKHLITATGQRVTLRCSPRSGDLSVYWYQQSLDQGLQFLIQYYNGEERAKGNILERFSAQQFPDLHSELNLSSLELGDSALYFCASSVSGLNIYEQYFGPGTRLTVT.

The chain joins TRBV30 to TRBJ1-6; possible D gene TRBD1, 5 bases. This CDR3 is built from 12 residues. Germline CDR1 and CDR2: GTSNPN and SVGIG (reference sequence). Deletions cut 8 bases from V and 13 bases from J, with 18 bases between. The CDR3 DNA follows: TGTGCCCGCGGGACCCCCGGGTTTCCCCTCCACTTT. It codes for CARGTPGFPLHF. The full variable domain, in which reference TRBV30 and TRBJ1-6 provide the parts outside the CDR3, is SQTIHQWPATLVQPVGSPLSLECTVEGTSNPNLYWYRQAAGRGLQLLFYSVGIGQISSEVPQNLSASRPQDRQFILSSKKLLLSDSGFYLCARGTPGFPLHFGNGTRLTVT.

The count of this clone is one. Here the CDR3 DNA reads TGTGCCTGGAGTCAACAGGGGTTCTCCTATAATTCACCCCTCCACTTT. It translates to CAWSQQGFSYNSPLHF. V and J are TRBV30 and TRBJ1-6, with TRBD1 identical over 7 bases. The CDR3 contains 16 residues. The junction had 4 bases not matched to a gene; V was cut back by 2 bases and J by 0 bases. Germline-derived CDR1 and CDR2 are GTSNPN and SVGIG (reference sequence).

The V call is TRBV7-6, the J call TRBJ2-5, with a possible D match to TRBD1 (6 bases). The CDR3 has 15 residues. V shed 5 bases and J shed 1 base, with 14 bases lying between them. The V gene's germline CDR1 is SGHVS and CDR2 FNYEAQ. For the CDR3, the DNA is TGTGCCAGCAGCCCCCAGGGGATCGGCCAAGAGACCCAGTACTTC. It encodes CASSPQGIGQETQYF. The full variable domain, with the rest looked up from reference TRBV7-6 and TRBJ2-5, is GAGVSQSPRYKVTKRGQDVALRCDPISGHVSLYWYRQALGQGPEFLTYFNYEAQQDKSGLPNDRFSAERPEGSISTLTIQRTEQRDSAMYRCASSPQGIGQETQYFGPGTRLLVL.

The genes are TRBV6-1 and TRBJ2-5, with 11 positions matching TRBD2. CDR3 length equals 17 residues. Germline V gives CDR1 MNHNS, CDR2 SASEGT. Trimming at V came to 3 bases and at J to 2 bases, leaving 8 bases not matched to a gene. CDR3 in amino acids: CASSERGLAGGQETQYF. The CDR3 region has the DNA TGTGCCAGCAGTGAGAGAGGGCTAGCGGGGGGTCAAGAGACCCAGTACTTC.

V is TRBV20-1 and J is TRBJ1-5, with 8 bases identical to TRBD1. The germline V gene encodes CDR1 DFQATT and CDR2 SNEGSKA (reference sequence). V lost 3 bases, J lost 6 bases, and 7 bases stayed unmatched. CDR3 size: 14 residues. The CDR3 region is CSASLTQGAQPQHF. CDR3 sequence (DNA): TGCAGTGCTAGTTTGACGCAGGGGGCTCAGCCCCAGCATTTT.

This clone has a single count. The rearrangement uses TRBV12-5 and TRBJ2-7, with 10 bases aligning to TRBD1. V gave up 6 bases and J gave up 4 bases; unmatched junction bases: 6. Germline V gene data show CDR1 as LGHNT and CDR2 as FRNRAP. The CDR3 sequence is 14 residues long. The CDR3 region is CASGSTGGMYEQYF. For the CDR3, the DNA is TGTGCTAGTGGCTCGACAGGGGGCATGTACGAGCAGTACTTC.

V is TRBV5-4 and J is TRBJ1-1; D gene uncertain. The germline CDR1 and CDR2 sequences are SGHNT and YYREEE (reference sequence). The germline V and J ends were trimmed by 4 bases and 3 bases, with 16 bases remaining between them. The CDR3 is 15 amino acids. The CDR3 protein is CASSGTIVDYTEAFF. In DNA form, the CDR3 reads TGTGCCAGCAGCGGCACCATAGTGGACTACACTGAAGCTTTCTTT.

The V and J genes are TRBV7-3 and TRBJ2-1; TRBD1 matches at 8 bases. Looked up from germline, CDR1 is SGHTA and CDR2 is FQGTGA. V lost 5 bases and J lost 5; bases outside the gene matches: 8. This CDR3 has 15 residues. The CDR3 region has the DNA TGTGCCAGCAGCCAACCCGGGACAGGAAACAATGAGCAGTTCTTC. It codes for CASSQPGTGNNEQFF.

This chain joins TRBV21-1 and TRBJ2-7; the D call of TRBD2 is as the table states it, not checked on the DNA. TRBV21-1 has pseudogene status. This CDR3 contains 14 residues. The CDR3 DNA sequence: TGTGCCAGCTTCAGCGAGAGGAGCTCCTACGAGCAGTACTTC. It yields the protein CASFSERSSYEQYF.

The genes are TRBV7-2 and TRBJ2-7; tentatively, D is TRBD2 (5 bases). This CDR3 region has 15 residues. CDR1 is SGHTA and CDR2 is FQGNSA in the germline V gene. With 5 bases removed from V and 7 bases from J, the gap between germline ends came to 21 bases. The CDR3 DNA reads as TGTGCCAGCAGCCTCACGAGGGCCCAAGGTGAGGAGCAGTACTTC. Translating it yields CASSLTRAQGEEQYF.

The count of this clone is one. The gene calls are TRBV12-2 and TRBJ1-2; the table's D gene call, TRBD1, was not cross checked with the DNA. TRBV12-2 is an annotated pseudogene. The CDR3 spans 23 residues. DNA for the CDR3: TGTGCAAGTCGCTTTGATTATCGGGACAGGGGCCTTTTGCCTCAGAGCCCTAACTATGGCTACACCTTC. Protein: CASRFDYRDRGLLPQSPNYGYTF.

The rearrangement uses TRBV2 and TRBJ2-3; 8 nucleotides match TRBD1. Germline assignment: CDR1 SNHLY and CDR2 FYNNEI. The CDR3 is 16 residues long. V gave up 6 bases and J gave up 2 bases; unmatched junction bases: 10. The CDR3: CASRGPDRADTDTQYF. Here the CDR3 DNA reads TGTGCCAGCAGAGGCCCGGACAGGGCTGACACAGATACGCAGTATTTT.

This chain uses TRBV7-3 with TRBJ2-6, with a possible D match to TRBD1 (5 bases). The ends were cut back, 6 bases at V and 3 bases at J, with 12 bases in the middle. There are 15 residues in the CDR3. Germline V gives CDR1 SGHTA, CDR2 FQGTGA. This CDR3 is CASRATGYGANVLTF. The CDR3 region has the DNA TGTGCCAGCAGAGCTACAGGATATGGGGCCAACGTCCTGACTTTC.

This chain links TRBV30 with TRBJ1-4; the D gene is possibly TRBD1 (5 bases). The CDR3 is 13 amino acids. Per germline, CDR1 GTSNPN and CDR2 SVGIG (reference sequence). V lost 4 bases and J 8 bases, leaving 14 bases between the germline ends. CDR3 sequence (DNA): TGTGCCTGGACAGTTCAGGGTAGGGAAAAACTGTTTTTT. It encodes CAWTVQGREKLFF.

The V call is TRBV24-1, the J call TRBJ2-5; the match to TRBD1 covers 7 bases. The CDR3 is made up of 15 amino acids. The ends lost 3 bases at V and 4 bases at J; junction bases unmatched: 7. Germline-derived CDR1 and CDR2 are KGHDR and SFDVKD. CDR3 residues: CATSDPRDSGETQYF. The CDR3, as DNA: TGTGCCACCAGTGATCCCCGGGACAGCGGAGAGACCCAGTACTTC.

This chain uses TRBV23-1 with TRBJ1-1; D not resolved. TRBV23-1 carries the ORF label, with uncertain function. The V end lost 4 bases, the J end lost 4 bases, and 10 bases lay between the germline ends. This CDR3 has 13 amino acids. The CDR3 DNA sequence: TGCGCCAGCAGTCGCCTGAAGCCCACTGAAGCTTTCTTT. Its translation: CASSRLKPTEAFF.

This clone was recorded once. This chain joins TRBV11-2 and TRBJ2-3, with TRBD2 identical over 10 bases. CDR1 SGHAT and CDR2 FQNNGV come from the germline V gene. The CDR3 consists of 14 residues. J was trimmed by 7 bases and V by 5 bases; bases with no gene match: 6. CDR3 sequence reads: CASSTGTSENTQYF. CDR3 DNA sequence: TGTGCCAGCAGCACCGGGACTAGCGAAAATACGCAGTATTTT.

The chain joins TRBV7-9 to TRBJ1-3, with D possibly matching TRBD1 (5 bases). The V gene lost 5 bases and the J gene lost 4 bases, with 18 bases spanning the gap. CDR1 is SEHNR and CDR2 is FQNEAQ in the germline V gene (reference sequence). This CDR3 has 16 residues. The CDR3 nucleotides are TGTGCCAGCAGCCTAGGGACCGCAGGGTCAGGAAACACCATATATTTT. Protein sequence: CASSLGTAGSGNTIYF.

The chain is built from TRBV6-5 and TRBJ1-2; 7 nucleotides align to TRBD1. Germline CDR1 MNHEY, CDR2 SVGAGI. The CDR3 covers 13 residues. J gave up 8 bases and V 5 bases, and 8 bases lay outside the gene matches. The CDR3 region is CASSPPTGLGYTF. In DNA, the CDR3 is TGTGCCAGCAGTCCCCCGACAGGGTTAGGCTACACCTTC.

This sequence joins TRBV28 and TRBJ2-5; 9 bases agree with TRBD1. From germline, CDR1 is MDHEN and CDR2 SYDVKM. The V and J ends lost 3 bases and 5 bases, in that order; junction bases with no gene match: 7. The length of the CDR3 is 15 residues. CDR3 amino acids: CASSFLGGQGETQYF. DNA for the CDR3: TGTGCCAGCAGTTTTTTAGGTGGACAGGGGGAGACCCAGTACTTC.

This chain uses TRBV28 with TRBJ1-1; D might be TRBD1 (6 bases). Germline loops: CDR1 MDHEN, CDR2 SYDVKM. The length of the CDR3 is 16 residues. Trimming shortened V by 7 bases and J by 0 bases, and 18 bases separated the two germline ends. The CDR3, as DNA: TGTGCCAGCACTAATATAAACAGGGCTATGAACACTGAAGCTTTCTTT. Protein product: CASTNINRAMNTEAFF.

V usage is TRBV19 and J usage is TRBJ2-2; no clear D. Germline values: CDR1 LNHDA, CDR2 SQIVND (reference sequence). CDR3 length: 14 residues. Deletions cut 7 bases from V and 2 bases from J, with 11 bases between. The CDR3, as DNA: TGTGCCAGTAATCCCCAGGTAAACACCGGGGAGCTGTTTTTT. Translating gives CASNPQVNTGELFF.

V and J are TRBV6-5 and TRBJ2-2, with D possibly matching TRBD2 (5 bases). V was clipped by 7 bases and J by 6 bases, with 12 bases between them. CDR1 is MNHEY and CDR2 is SVGAGI in the germline V gene. CDR3 size: 13 residues. CDR3 in amino acids: CASIWTWPGELFF. The CDR3 region has the DNA TGTGCCAGCATTTGGACTTGGCCCGGGGAGCTGTTTTTT.

The rearrangement uses TRBV4-3 and TRBJ2-2, with a weak D call TRBD1 (5 bases). This CDR3 contains 14 residues. Germline CDR1 reads LGHNA; CDR2 reads YSLEER. Trimming shortened V by 3 bases and J by 4 bases, and 9 bases separated the two germline ends. For the CDR3, the DNA is TGCGCCAGCAGCCAGGGGCAGGTCACCGGGGAGCTGTTTTTT. It specifies CASSQGQVTGELFF.